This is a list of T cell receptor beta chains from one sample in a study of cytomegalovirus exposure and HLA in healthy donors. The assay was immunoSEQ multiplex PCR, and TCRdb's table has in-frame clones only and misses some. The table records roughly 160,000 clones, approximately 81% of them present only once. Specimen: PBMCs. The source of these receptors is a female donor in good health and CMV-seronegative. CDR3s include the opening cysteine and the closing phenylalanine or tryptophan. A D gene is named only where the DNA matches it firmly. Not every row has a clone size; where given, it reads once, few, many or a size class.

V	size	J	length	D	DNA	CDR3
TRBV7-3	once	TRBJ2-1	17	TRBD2	TGTGCCAGCAGCCCACGGGGGCCGGGACTAGGGACCAATGAGCAGTTCTTC	CASSPRGPGLGTNEQFF
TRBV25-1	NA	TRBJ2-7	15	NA	TGTGCCAGCAGTGAAAGCAGGGGGGAAGGGTACGAGCAGTACTTC	CASSESRGEGYEQYF
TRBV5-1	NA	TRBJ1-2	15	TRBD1	TGCGCCAGCAGCAGACAGGGGGCGGCAAACTATGGCTACACCTTC	CASSRQGAANYGYTF
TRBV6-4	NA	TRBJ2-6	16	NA	TGTGCCAGCAGTTTGACGGAGAGCTCTGGGGCCAACGTCCTGACTTTC	CASSLTESSGANVLTF
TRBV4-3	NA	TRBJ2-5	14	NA	TGCGCCAGCAGCCAGGTGGAGGGCCAAGAGACCCAGTACTTC	CASSQVEGQETQYF
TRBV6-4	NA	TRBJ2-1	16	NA	TGTGCCAGCAGTGCCGCAGCGGGTCGCTCCTACAATGAGCAGTTCTTC	CASSAAAGRSYNEQFF
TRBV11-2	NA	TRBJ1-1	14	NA	TGTGCCAGCAGCTTAGCAGTCAGAACCACTGAAGCTTTCTTT	CASSLAVRTTEAFF
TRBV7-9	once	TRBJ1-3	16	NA	TGTGCCAGCAGCACGGGACAACCCGGGCCCGGAAACACCATATATTTT	CASSTGQPGPGNTIYF
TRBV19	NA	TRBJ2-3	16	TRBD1	TGTGCCAGTAGTTCCGGGACAGCTACTAGCACAGATACGCAGTATTTT	CASSSGTATSTDTQYF
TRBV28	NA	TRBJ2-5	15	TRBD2	TGTGCCAGCTCTCCTAGCGGGAGGGGGAAGGAGACCCAGTACTTC	CASSPSGRGKETQYF
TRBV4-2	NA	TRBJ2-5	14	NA	TGTGCCAGCAGCCAAGAGGGAACAGGTGTCCCGCAGTACTTC	CASSQEGTGVPQYF
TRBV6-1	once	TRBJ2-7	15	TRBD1	TGTGCCAGTTACCTCAAGGGGACAGGGGCCTACGAGCAGTACTTC	CASYLKGTGAYEQYF
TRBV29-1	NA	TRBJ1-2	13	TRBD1	TGCAGCGCCGGATTAGGACAGGGTAATGGCTACACCTTC	CSAGLGQGNGYTF
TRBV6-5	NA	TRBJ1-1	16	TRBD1	TGTGCCAGCAGTTACGGGACAGGAAGGGGGGGGACTGAAGCTTTCTTT	CASSYGTGRGGTEAFF
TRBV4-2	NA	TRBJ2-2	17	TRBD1	TGTGCCAGCAGCCAAGATCCCGCAGGGGGTAGCACCGGGGAGCTGTTTTTT	CASSQDPAGGSTGELFF
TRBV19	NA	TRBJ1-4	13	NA	TGTGCCGCCTCGGGGTGGCAAAATGAAAAACTGTTTTTT	CAASGWQNEKLFF
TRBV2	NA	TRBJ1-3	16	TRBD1	TGTGCCAGCAGAGGGACAGGGCCGAGCTCTGGAAACACCATATATTTT	CASRGTGPSSGNTIYF
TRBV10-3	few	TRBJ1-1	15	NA	TGTGCCATCAGTGCTTCAGACATTACGGCCACTGAAGCTTTCTTT	CAISASDITATEAFF
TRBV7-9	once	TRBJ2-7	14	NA	TGTGCCAGCAGCCTTCTCTCTACGGGCTACGAGCAGTACTTC	CASSLLSTGYEQYF
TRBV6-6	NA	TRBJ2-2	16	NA	TGTGCCAGCAGTCCCGCACCAAAACAACACACCGGGGAGCTGTTTTTT	CASSPAPKQHTGELFF
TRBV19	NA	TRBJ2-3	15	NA	TGTGCCAGTAGTATGTGGGGGCTTGGCACAGATACGCAGTATTTT	CASSMWGLGTDTQYF
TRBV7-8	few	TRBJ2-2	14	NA	TGTGCCAGCAGCGCGCTAGCTTTAACCGGGGAGCTGTTTTTT	CASSALALTGELFF
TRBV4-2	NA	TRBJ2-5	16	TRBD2	TGTGCCAGCAGCCAAGGGACTAGCGGGGGACAAGAGACCCAGTACTTC	CASSQGTSGGQETQYF
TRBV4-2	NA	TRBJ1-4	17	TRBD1	TGTGCCAGCAGCCAATCAGAACAGGGGGCAACTAATGAAAAACTGTTTTTT	CASSQSEQGATNEKLFF
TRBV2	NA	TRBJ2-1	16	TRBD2	TGTGCCAGCAGTTTCCCGACTAGCGGGAGGGACAATGAGCAGTTCTTC	CASSFPTSGRDNEQFF
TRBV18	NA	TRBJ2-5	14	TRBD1	TGTGCCAGCTCACCAGCCAAGGGGGCAAAGACCCAGTACTTC	CASSPAKGAKTQYF
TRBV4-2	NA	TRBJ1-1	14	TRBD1	TGTGCCAGCAGCCCAGAGGGACAGGTCGCTGAAGCTTTCTTT	CASSPEGQVAEAFF
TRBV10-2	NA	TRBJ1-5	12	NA	TGCGCCAGCTTGATCCTATTTACGCCCCAGCATTTT	CASLILFTPQHF
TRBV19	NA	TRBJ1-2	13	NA	TGTGCCAGTAGTCCTCAGGAGGGTCGGGACTACACCTTC	CASSPQEGRDYTF
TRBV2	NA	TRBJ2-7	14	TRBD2	TGTGCCAGCCGATTCGGGAGGGGCTCCTACGAGCAGTACTTC	CASRFGRGSYEQYF
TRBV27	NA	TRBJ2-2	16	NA	TGTGCCAGCAGTTTTGGACCTACTAGGGCGACCGGGGAGCTGTTTTTT	CASSFGPTRATGELFF
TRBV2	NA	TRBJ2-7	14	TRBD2	TGTGCCAGCTCCCTGGGACTAGCGAACTACGAGCAGTACTTC	CASSLGLANYEQYF
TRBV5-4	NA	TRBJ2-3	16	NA	TGTGCCAGCAGCTTCGTCCAGGGGATGACCACAGATACGCAGTATTTT	CASSFVQGMTTDTQYF
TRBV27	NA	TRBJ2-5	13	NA	TGTGCCAGCAGTTCCGACAGGCGGAGGAGGCAGTACTTC	CASSSDRRRRQYF
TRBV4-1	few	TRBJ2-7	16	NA	TGCGCCAGCAGCCAAGGGATATCCACGACAGGTAACGAGCAGTACTTC	CASSQGISTTGNEQYF
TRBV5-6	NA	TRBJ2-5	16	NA	TGTGCCAGCAGCTCCGTTCTTTCAGGGGTTGAAGAGACCCAGTACTTC	CASSSVLSGVEETQYF
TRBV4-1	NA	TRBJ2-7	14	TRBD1	TGCGCCAGCAGCTTACCGGACAGGGACTACGAGCAGTACTTC	CASSLPDRDYEQYF
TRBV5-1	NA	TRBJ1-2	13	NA	TGCGCCAGCAGCTTGGCGGACAGTGCGGGCTACACCTTC	CASSLADSAGYTF
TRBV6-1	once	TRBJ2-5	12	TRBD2	TGTGCCACCGGACTAGGGGAAGGGACCCAGTACTTC	CATGLGEGTQYF
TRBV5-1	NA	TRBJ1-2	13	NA	TGCGCCAGCAGCAACGAAGGTGCGGGGGGCTACACCTTC	CASSNEGAGGYTF
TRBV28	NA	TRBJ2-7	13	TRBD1	TGTGCCAGCGACAGGGCAAGCTCCTACGAGCAGTACTTC	CASDRASSYEQYF